Presented here are 2 T cell receptor beta chains from one specimen sequenced in a study of T cells after yellow fever vaccination. TCRdb redid the calling of the 5' RACE reads with MiXCR, one entry per CDR3 protein. In the table there are 230,000 or so distinct CDR3 sequences, about 3.7% of which are singletons. Sequencing used PBMCs, obtained 15 days after the yellow fever booster vaccination. These receptors all stem from a man between 18 and 35 years old who received the YFV17D yellow fever vaccine.

This clonotype has a count of ten or more. This chain links TRBV7-6 with TRBJ1-6; D might be TRBD1 (5 bases). This CDR3 region has 15 residues. Germline-derived CDR1 and CDR2 are SGHVS and FNYEAQ. Trimming took 1 base from V and 10 from J, leaving 14 bases between them. CDR3 nucleotide sequence: TGTGCCAGCAGCTTAGGGGGACGGCGCGCCTCACCCCTCCACTTT. This encodes CASSLGGRRASPLHF.

This clonotype was seen at least ten times. The chain carries TRBV7-9 and TRBJ1-1; D not certain. The CDR3 covers 16 residues. CDR1 and CDR2 from the germline V gene are SEHNR and FQNEAQ (reference sequence). Trimming stripped 0 bases from V and 4 bases from J, with 15 bases between. As DNA, the CDR3 is TGTGCCAGCAGCTTAGCCCGGACGGTAGAATCCACTGAAGCTTTCTTT. This sequence encodes CASSLARTVESTEAFF.